This TCR beta chain is drawn from a study of control samples from healthy donors and cancer patients. Method: immunoSEQ multiplex PCR; TCRdb's copy keeps in-frame clones and lacks some. Here the sample spans approximately 90,000 clones, roughly 84% being singletons. This clone was picked up a small number of times. V lost 11 bases, J lost 3 bases, and 22 bases lay in between. The germline V gene encodes CDR1 MNHEY and CDR2 SVGAGI. This CDR3 has 15 amino acids. This clonotype originated in a woman aged 40 to 50 in good health. This chain connects TRBV6-5 to TRBJ1-1, with D possibly TRBD1 on 5 matching bases. Source material: blood. The chain's CDR3 is CASREGRGVDTEAFF. CDR3 nucleotides: TGTGCCTCCAGGGAGGGGAGGGGAGTGGACACTGAAGCTTTCTTT.